A few counts support the clone carrying this TCR beta chain. Its target is not known. Extracted total RNA amounted to at least 5 micrograms for each sample. These data are taken from a study of blood T cells in healthy people across ages. Study-wide background: About one barcoded TCR beta cDNA was captured per two T cells.

Study-wide results and limits: The donors' CMV status was not determined, possibly confounding changes in expanded clonotypes.

Per germline, CDR1 SEHNR and CDR2 FQNEAQ (reference sequence). The V segment lost 4 bases and the J segment 5 bases; nucleotides outside the gene matches: 12. The length of the CDR3 is 18 residues. A J-beta primer mix and a sample-barcoded 5' primer were used in a second PCR of about 7 to 12 cycles. TCRdb independently ran MiXCR on the 5' RACE reads; one entry per CDR3 protein. This sample yields over a million distinct CDR3 sequences, of which 45% are seen a single time; 15% to 20% belongs to the top ten. This clonotype originated in a woman aged 55-75 years in good health. Sample: blood. This sequence joins TRBV7-9 and TRBJ2-1, with 12 bases identical to TRBD2. CDR3 nucleotide sequence: TGTGCCAGCAGCTCCCCCATCCGGACTAGCGGGATTCACAATGAGCAGTTCTTC. It is translated as CASSSPIRTSGIHNEQFF.